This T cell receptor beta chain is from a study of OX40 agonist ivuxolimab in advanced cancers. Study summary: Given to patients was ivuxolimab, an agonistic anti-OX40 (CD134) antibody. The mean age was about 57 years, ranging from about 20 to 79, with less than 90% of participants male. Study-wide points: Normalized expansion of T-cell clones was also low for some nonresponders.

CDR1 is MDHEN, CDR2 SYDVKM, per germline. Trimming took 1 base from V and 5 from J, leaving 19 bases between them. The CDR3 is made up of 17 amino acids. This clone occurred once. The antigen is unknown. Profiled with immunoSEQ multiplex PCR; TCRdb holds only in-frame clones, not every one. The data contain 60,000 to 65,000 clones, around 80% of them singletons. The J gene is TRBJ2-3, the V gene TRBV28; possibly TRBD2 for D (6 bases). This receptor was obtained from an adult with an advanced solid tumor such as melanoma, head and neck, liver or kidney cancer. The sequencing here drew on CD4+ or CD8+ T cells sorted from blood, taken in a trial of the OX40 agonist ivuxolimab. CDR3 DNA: TGTGCCAGCAGTTTATCTGGGGACTCCCCTGGGGAAGATACGCAGTATTTT. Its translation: CASSLSGDSPGEDTQYF.